The clone carrying this T cell receptor (beta chain) was picked up a small number of times. Libraries were prepared by immunoSEQ multiplex PCR; TCRdb keeps only in-frame clonotypes and omits some of them. The sample lists fewer than 20,000 clones, around 81% seen once, with roughly 23% in the top ten. This CDR3 has 16 amino acids. Trimming pared 2 bases from V and 4 bases from J, leaving 18 bases between. In germline, CDR1 is SGHTS, CDR2 YDEGEE. This entry is derived from a study of ipilimumab plus nivolumab after autologous stem cell transplantation. The sequencing here drew on PBMCs, taken in a trial of ipilimumab plus nivolumab as post-transplant consolidation. The receptor was derived from a male donor with diffuse large B-cell lymphoma. The chain combines TRBV5-8 with TRBJ1-2; D ambiguous. Here the CDR3 DNA reads TGTGCCAGCAGCTTTCGAGAAGGTAAAAGCCTCTATGGCTACACCTTC. Protein product: CASSFREGKSLYGYTF.